What follows are 22 T cell receptor beta chains derived from one specimen sequenced in a study of beta chain features in type 1 diabetes. Sequencing targeted expressed TCRB transcripts, as all isolated RNA had been reverse transcribed. The assay was immunoSEQ multiplex PCR, and TCRdb's table has in-frame clones only and misses some. The sample records around 500,000 clones, roughly 10% being singletons. Sequencing was performed on naive CD4+ T cells from blood. Source of these receptors: a woman aged 18-29 years in good health.

The chain couples TRBV7-8 to TRBJ2-5; 7 positions match TRBD2. This CDR3 is 13 amino acids long. Trimming took 5 bases from V and 4 from J; bases not matched to a gene: 4. Germline V gives CDR1 SGHVS, CDR2 FQNEAQ. Here the CDR3 DNA reads TGTGCCAGCAGCCGAAGCGGGGTAGAGACCCAGTACTTC. Its protein is CASSRSGVETQYF.

V and J are TRBV28 and TRBJ2-5; tentatively, D is TRBD2 (6 bases). Germline assignment: CDR1 MDHEN and CDR2 SYDVKM. This CDR3 comprises 14 residues. The V end was cut by 6 bases, the J end by 3 bases, with 14 bases between. CDR3 sequence reads: CASSPASAEETQYF. The CDR3 nucleotides read TGTGCCAGCAGCCCTGCTAGCGCTGAAGAGACCCAGTACTTC.

The rearrangement uses TRBV6-1 and TRBJ2-7; D possibly corresponds to TRBD1 (6 bases). Germline lookup yields CDR1 MNHNS and CDR2 SASEGT. This CDR3 region has 14 residues. Trimming took off 9 bases at V and 0 bases at J, with 15 bases between the two ends. CDR3 residues: CASRHREISYEQYV. The CDR3, as DNA: TGTGCCAGTAGACACAGGGAGATCTCCTACGAGCAGTACGTC.

The rearrangement uses TRBV9 and TRBJ2-6; the D is unclear. Germline-derived CDR1 and CDR2 are SGDLS and YYNGEE. V lost 3 bases, J lost 0 bases, and 22 bases lay in between. This CDR3 is built from 20 residues. CDR3 bases: TGTGCCAGCAGCGGACCCGCCTTCTGGGGTACAGCCTCTGGGGCCAACGTCCTGACTTTC. Amino acid sequence: CASSGPAFWGTASGANVLTF. Variable domain in full (rest from reference TRBV9 and TRBJ2-6): DSGVTQTPKHLITATGQRVTLRCSPRSGDLSVYWYQQSLDQGLQFLIQYYNGEERAKGNILERFSAQQFPDLHSELNLSSLELGDSALYFCASSGPAFWGTASGANVLTFGAGSRLTVL.

A few counts support this clone. The chain is built from TRBV9 and TRBJ1-4; D is ambiguous. V lost 5 bases to trimming and J lost 7 bases, with 15 bases between them. Germline-derived CDR1 and CDR2 are SGDLS and YYNGEE. The CDR3 has 14 amino acids. The CDR3 coding sequence is TGTGCCAGCAGTCCCCAGTTAGGTATTGAAAAACTGTTTTTT. As protein: CASSPQLGIEKLFF.

This chain uses TRBV7-2 with TRBJ2-5, with D possibly matching TRBD2 (6 bases). CDR3 length: 16 residues. CDR1 SGHTA and CDR2 FQGNSA come from the germline V gene. V was cut by 3 bases and J by 4 bases, with 18 bases left in between. CDR3 amino acids: CASSLGLANDPETQYF. The CDR3 DNA sequence: TGTGCCAGCAGCTTGGGTCTAGCGAACGACCCAGAGACCCAGTACTTC.

This clone was found a few times. The chain joins TRBV7-2 to TRBJ1-5; a weak D match, TRBD1 (6 bases). The V gene lost 5 bases and the J gene lost 9 bases, with 11 bases spanning the gap. The CDR3 covers 12 residues. Looked up from germline, CDR1 is SGHTA and CDR2 is FQGNSA. This CDR3 is CASSVGGLPQHF. CDR3 nucleotide sequence: TGTGCCAGCAGCGTAGGGGGGCTGCCCCAGCATTTT. The full variable domain, with the rest looked up from reference TRBV7-2 and TRBJ1-5, is GAGVSQSPSNKVTEKGKDVELRCDPISGHTALYWYRQSLGQGLEFLIYFQGNSAPDKSGLPSDRFSAERTGGSVSTLTIQRTQQEDSAVYLCASSVGGLPQHFGDGTRLSIL.

J is TRBJ1-1 and V is TRBV29-1; D may be TRBD1 (5 bases). This CDR3 spans 15 amino acids. Trimming took 6 bases from V and 3 from J, leaving 20 bases between them. Germline assignment: CDR1 SQVTM and CDR2 ANQGSEA. The CDR3 nucleotides are TGCAGCGTCCCTAGGACGGATCTGGGGGACACTGAAGCTTTCTTT. Its translation is CSVPRTDLGDTEAFF.

This chain joins TRBV7-9 and TRBJ2-5; a weak D match, TRBD1 (6 bases). Germline V CDR1 and CDR2: SEHNR, FQNEAQ (reference sequence). The CDR3 covers 14 residues. With 3 bases removed from V and 3 bases from J, the gap between germline ends came to 11 bases. CDR3 in amino acids: CASSLGRTEETQYF. The DNA for the CDR3 is TGTGCCAGCAGCTTGGGACGGACAGAAGAGACCCAGTACTTC.

This clone was seen only a few times. The chain has TRBV4-3 and TRBJ2-5; D call uncertain. V gave up 1 base and J gave up 5 bases, with 14 bases separating them. Germline CDR1 reads LGHNA; CDR2 reads YSLEER. This CDR3 spans 15 amino acids. CDR3 coding DNA: TGCGCCAGCAGCCAAGGAGTCACTGTCCTCGAGACCCAGTACTTC. This sequence encodes CASSQGVTVLETQYF.

This clone was recorded a few times. The chain uses TRBV2 and TRBJ2-2; 7 positions match TRBD2. This CDR3 is 16 amino acids long. In germline, CDR1 is SNHLY, CDR2 FYNNEI. After removal of 6 bases from V and 5 bases from J, the junction contained 12 bases not matched to a gene. The CDR3 region has the DNA TGTGCCAGCAGAGGGGCTGGCGGGAGTCGGACCGGGGAGCTGTTTTTT. This encodes CASRGAGGSRTGELFF.

This clone was seen only a few times. The V gene is TRBV5-1, the J gene TRBJ1-6, with D possibly being TRBD1 (6 bases). Between the trimmed V and J ends, which lost 4 bases and 10 bases, there was a span of 12 bases. This CDR3 is built from 13 residues. Germline values: CDR1 SGHRS, CDR2 YFSETQ. CDR3 amino acids: CASSPKGESPLHF. The CDR3 coding sequence is TGCGCCAGCAGCCCTAAGGGGGAATCACCCCTCCACTTT.

The chain is built from TRBV15 and TRBJ2-5; the match to TRBD1 covers 7 bases. The ends lost 2 bases at V and 5 bases at J; junction bases unmatched: 8. CDR1 and CDR2 from the germline V gene are LNHNV and YYDKDF (reference sequence). CDR3 length: 15 amino acids. CDR3 in DNA: TGTGCCACCAGCAGAAATATAGGGGGCGGTGAGACCCAGTACTTC. This sequence encodes CATSRNIGGGETQYF.

This clone has only a few counts. The J gene is TRBJ2-1, the V gene TRBV15, with a possible D match to TRBD2 (6 bases). This CDR3 comprises 17 residues. V lost 0 bases to trimming and J lost 5 bases, with 17 bases between them. Germline assignment: CDR1 LNHNV and CDR2 YYDKDF (reference sequence). The CDR3: CATSREVAGSWDNEQFF. The CDR3 DNA is TGTGCCACCAGCAGAGAAGTGGCGGGGTCTTGGGACAATGAGCAGTTCTTC.

This clone was recorded a few times. CDR3 in amino acids: CASSTGQASTEAFF. In nucleotides, the CDR3 is TGCGCCAGCAGTACGGGACAGGCCTCCACTGAAGCTTTCTTT. The J gene is TRBJ1-1, the V gene TRBV5-1; TRBD1 matches 8 bases. The CDR3 spans 14 residues. J gave up 4 bases and V 5 bases, and 7 bases lay outside the gene matches. From germline, CDR1 is SGHRS and CDR2 YFSETQ. Full variable domain (remainder filled in from reference TRBV5-1 and TRBJ1-1): KAGVTQTPRYLIKTRGQQVTLSCSPISGHRSVSWYQQTPGQGLQFLFEYFSETQRNKGNFPGRFSGRQFSNSRSEMNVSTLELGDSALYLCASSTGQASTEAFFGQGTRLTVV.

This clone was seen a few times. This chain joins TRBV7-3 and TRBJ2-1; the D gene is possibly TRBD1 (5 bases). Trimming left V 0 bases short and J 9 bases short, with 6 bases between. This CDR3 is 12 amino acids long. Germline CDR1 is SGHTA and CDR2 is FQGTGA. CDR3 in amino acids: CASSLTGLEQFF. The CDR3 DNA sequence: TGTGCCAGCAGCTTAACGGGGCTTGAGCAGTTCTTC.

Concerning this clone itself: The sample holds other DNA sequences that translate to the same CDR3. The chain combines TRBV28 with TRBJ2-3; D is ambiguous. Germline values: CDR1 MDHEN, CDR2 SYDVKM. CDR3 length: 13 amino acids. Trimming shortened V by 2 bases and J by 2 bases, and 5 bases separated the two germline ends. As DNA, the CDR3 is TGTGCCAGCAGTTTAGGCTCCACAGATACGCAGTATTTT. Its protein product is CASSLGSTDTQYF.

This sequence joins TRBV7-8 and TRBJ2-7; D uncertain. The CDR3 covers 13 residues. Germline CDR1 reads SGHVS; CDR2 reads FQNEAQ. V shed 0 bases and J shed 2 bases, with 5 bases lying between them. In nucleotides, the CDR3 is TGTGCCAGCAGCTTAGCTGGACCCTACGAGCAGTACGTC. It codes for CASSLAGPYEQYV.

This clone has a handful of counts. This chain links TRBV7-2 with TRBJ2-1; a possible D gene is TRBD2 (6 bases). Germline CDR1 SGHTA, CDR2 FQGNSA. Trimming left V 4 bases short and J 6 bases short, with 16 bases between. This CDR3 has 15 residues. CDR3 amino acids: CASSSSSATGNEQFF. The CDR3 coding sequence is TGTGCCAGCAGCTCTTCTAGCGCCACCGGCAATGAGCAGTTCTTC.

The chain uses TRBV7-9 and TRBJ1-2; 7 positions agree with TRBD1. The CDR3 loop spans 15 amino acids. The junction had 14 bases not matched to a gene; V was cut back by 5 bases and J by 8 bases. Germline V gene lookup returns CDR1 SEHNR and CDR2 FQNEAQ (reference sequence). CDR3 in amino acids: CASSPGRTGGDGYTF. CDR3 DNA: TGTGCCAGCAGCCCCGGAAGGACAGGAGGAGACGGCTACACCTTC.

In its sample, this clone was seen a few times. The chain is built from TRBV7-2 and TRBJ1-2; tentative D call: TRBD1 (5 bases). V lost 10 bases and J lost 2, with 14 bases in between. The CDR3 runs to 13 residues. Germline V lookup: CDR1 SGHTA, CDR2 FQGNSA. DNA for the CDR3: TGTGCCACTTCTGGGACGGGGAACTATGGCTACACCTTC. Translated: CATSGTGNYGYTF.

This clone was seen a single time. The J gene is TRBJ2-5, the V gene TRBV25-1; D is unclear. CDR3 size: 12 residues. V was shortened by 0 bases and J by 4 bases, with 3 bases between the two germline ends. Germline V gene sequence: CDR1 MGHDK, CDR2 SYGVNS. CDR3 loop: CASSEYAETQYF. The CDR3 DNA sequence: TGTGCCAGCAGTGAATACGCAGAGACCCAGTACTTC.